This TCR beta chain was observed in a study of blood T cells in healthy people across ages (dated by TCRdb to between 2015 and 2016). For the study in its entirety: In model experiments, roughly one uniquely barcoded TCR beta cDNA molecule per two T cells was captured by template switching. Age-related changes in TCR beta repertoire diversity were measured in the study by deep sequencing normalized with unique cDNA molecular identifiers. The donors were split into four age groups: young (average around 16 years), middle-aged (around 37), aged (more than 55) and long-lived (approximately 80). Donors of different ages were randomly distributed across sequencing lanes to avoid experimental bias. Two additional independent replicas of 1 million unique cDNA reads from the same blood draw were analyzed for two donors (one aged 18 to 30 and one aged 80 or older).

Deletion took 2 bases off V and 4 bases off J, with a span of 8 bases between the germline ends. There are 13 amino acids in the CDR3, from cysteine to phenylalanine inclusive. Of the read, only the CDR3 DNA is kept; its 39 bases are in frame from base 1. Per the germline V gene, MNHEY is the CDR1 and SVGAGI is the CDR2. In its sample, this clonotype was seen a few times. The specificity of this receptor is unknown. Base quality data are lacking; no much larger clone is found one base away. Donors were a few dozen systemically healthy Caucasian individuals from Russia aged roughly 6 to 90 years. Approximately 9 milliliters of peripheral blood were collected from each donor into EDTA-treated Vacutainer tubes. Ficoll-Paque density-gradient centrifugation was used to isolate PBMCs, with at least 7 million obtained per sample. Total RNA was extracted from PBMCs with Trizol reagent, with at least 5 micrograms obtained per sample. For every donor, an aliquot of PBMCs went through flow cytometry to measure the percentages of naive CD45RAhigh/CD27high T cells.

The library was obtained by 5' RACE. The sequencer listed for this sample is Illumina HiSeq 2500. A second PCR of roughly 7 to 11 cycles was performed with a sample-barcoded 5' primer and a J-beta primer mix. A unique molecular identifier was introduced onto each TCR beta cDNA molecule by a template-switch 5' adaptor carrying 12 random nucleotides. Each sample yielded at least 2.5 million CDR3-containing paired-end reads. The Mint cDNA synthesis kit, primed by a TRBC-specific oligonucleotide, was used to synthesize first-strand cDNA from all RNA. After uracil-DNA glycosylase treatment, a first 18-cycle PCR used universal primers M1SS and BC2_uni_R on all cDNA. In the original analysis: For normalization, 1 million high-quality reads, each with a distinct molecular identifier, were randomly selected from each sample. Reads sharing molecular identifiers were discarded rather than binned into consensus sequences. CDR3 identification, clonotype clustering and error correction used MiTCR with a Q25 quality threshold and the strictest error-elimination algorithm. A nonparametric unseen species model with Euler transformation was used to estimate lower-bound total TCR beta diversity. Starting from the raw public reads, TCRdb applied fastp trimming at Q25, assembled clones with MiXCR and retained in-frame beta chains. Under each unique CDR3 protein, matching rows form one entry showing the most common genes and DNA. The authors' filters were not applied to this entry. Present in this sample are 1.5 million to 2 million distinct CDR3 sequences, about 50% of which were seen just once. The biggest ten clones account for roughly 2% of the sample.

What the work shows at the level of the full study, not this receptor alone: Compared with the aged group, the long-lived group had more naive CD4+ T cells, fewer expanded clones and increased TCR diversity, a pattern suggesting age selection. Estimates of total diversity based on one million sequenced T cells were considered lower bounds and underestimates. Because profiling used bulk unsorted PBMCs, naive and antigen-experienced compartments could not be compared conclusively. A strong correlation was found between observed TCR beta diversity and the percentage of naive T cells measured by flow cytometry. Observed TCR beta diversity per million T cells fell roughly linearly with age, and a significant reduction was already apparent by age around 39. Because the CMV infection status of the donors was unknown, age-related changes in expanded clonotypes may potentially have been confounded.

Sequencing input: blood. The sequence was collected from a woman aged 40 to 50 in good health. Recombination joined TRBV6-5 with TRBJ1-2, with the D gene not confidently named. This receptor carries the CDR3 CASSYDGSYGYTF. The bases read TGTGCCAGCAGTTACGACGGAAGCTATGGCTACACCTTC.